The 18 T cell receptor beta chains given below trace back to one sample, sequenced in a study of T-cell reconstitution after alpha-beta-depleted transplantation in children. Preparation of the TCRbeta library involved a method that used unique molecular identifiers. TCRdb recomputed calls from the PCR reads with MiXCR, one row per CDR3 protein. The sample contains around 370,000 distinct CDR3 sequences, approximately 10% of which appear only once. Material: PBMCs from the stem cell graft donor, obtained from the stem cell graft. Source of these receptors: a human donor who donated a stem cell graft to a child with acute lymphoblastic leukemia.

The sample holds a few counts of this clonotype. The chain employs TRBV6-1 and TRBJ2-1, with TRBD2 matching over 9 bases. The V gene end was trimmed by 4 bases and the J gene end by 8 bases; junction bases not matched to a gene: 9. The length of the CDR3 is 15 residues. Germline CDR1 MNHNS, CDR2 SASEGT. Here the CDR3 DNA reads TGTGCCAGCAGTGGAGGGAGCGGGAGGTCCCATGAGCAGTTCTTC. Amino acids: CASSGGSGRSHEQFF.

This clonotype showed up just a few times. The rearrangement uses TRBV20-1 and TRBJ2-3; D might be TRBD2 (6 bases). The CDR3 is 14 amino acids. Germline CDR1 and CDR2: DFQATT and SNEGSKA (reference sequence). Trimming removed 0 bases at V and 0 bases at J, with 7 bases between. The DNA for the CDR3 is TGCAGTGCTAGAGAGAGCGGGAGCACAGATACGCAGTATTTT. It translates to CSARESGSTDTQYF.

The gene calls are TRBV4-1 and TRBJ1-6; possible D gene TRBD1, 5 bases. The V gene lost 0 bases and the J gene lost 2 bases, with 8 bases spanning the gap. This CDR3 is built from 16 residues. Germline lookup yields CDR1 MGHRA and CDR2 YSYEKL. CDR3 coding DNA: TGCGCCAGCAGCCAAGAAGGAGGGGCCTATAATTCACCCCTCCACTTT. Translated: CASSQEGGAYNSPLHF.

This clonotype turned up a few times. The chain carries TRBV5-6 and TRBJ2-7; 9 positions match TRBD1. V dropped 2 bases and J dropped 5; count of bases not matched to a gene: 5. Germline CDR1 reads SGHDT; CDR2 reads YYEEEE. This CDR3 is 14 amino acids long. CDR3 DNA: TGTGCCAGCAGCTTCGGACAGGGGAGCAACGAGCAGTACTTC. Amino acids: CASSFGQGSNEQYF.

At least ten counts were recorded for this clonotype. The chain combines TRBV9 with TRBJ2-7; TRBD1 agrees at 7 bases. With V trimmed by 0 bases and J by 3 bases, 0 bases remained unmatched. Germline CDR1 reads SGDLS; CDR2 reads YYNGEE. CDR3 length equals 13 residues. This CDR3 is CASSVGDSYEQYF. Here the CDR3 DNA reads TGTGCCAGCAGCGTAGGGGACAGCTACGAGCAGTACTTC.

This clonotype showed up just a few times. The CDR3 loop is CASSLTTLGEEKLFF. DNA of the CDR3: TGTGCCAGCAGCTTAACTACTTTGGGAGAGGAAAAACTGTTTTTT. The chain couples TRBV7-9 to TRBJ1-4; D not resolved. Germline V CDR1 and CDR2: SEHNR, FQNEAQ (reference sequence). This CDR3 has 15 residues. V was shortened by 2 bases and J by 8 bases, with 15 bases between the two germline ends.

This CDR3 reads CASSPSRAEQFF. Here the CDR3 DNA reads TGTGCCAGCTCACCCTCAAGGGCTGAGCAGTTCTTC. The chain couples TRBV18 to TRBJ2-1, with no clear D. The CDR3 totals 12 residues. Trimming took off 3 bases at V and 9 bases at J, with 9 bases between the two ends. Germline CDR1 is KGHSH and CDR2 is LQKENI.

This clonotype occurred a few times. The CDR3 sequence is CSASSAGKTYEQYF. The DNA for the CDR3 is TGCAGTGCTAGCTCAGCCGGGAAAACCTACGAGCAGTACTTC. The chain combines TRBV20-1 with TRBJ2-7, with D perhaps matching TRBD2 (5 bases). Between the trimmed V and J ends, which lost 3 bases and 2 bases, there was a span of 14 bases. The CDR3 is made up of 14 amino acids. CDR1 is DFQATT and CDR2 is SNEGSKA in the germline V gene (reference sequence).

The genes are TRBV6-1 and TRBJ2-1; D assignment may be TRBD1 or TRBD2 (6 bases each). V was cut by 6 bases and J by 7 bases, with 22 bases left in between. From germline, CDR1 is MNHNS and CDR2 SASEGT. This CDR3 spans 16 amino acids. This CDR3 reads CASSWRGRTWGNEQFF. The CDR3 nucleotides read TGTGCCAGCAGCTGGAGGGGGAGGACTTGGGGGAATGAGCAGTTCTTC.

The chain links TRBV7-6 to TRBJ2-5; 16 bases line up with TRBD2. There are 18 residues in the CDR3. Germline CDR1 SGHVS, CDR2 FNYEAQ. V was clipped by 1 base and J by 1 base; unmatched bases: 3. The CDR3 DNA reads as TGTGCCAGCAGCTTAGTGGGGACTAGCGGGAGGGGCCAAGAGACCCAGTACTTC. This gives the protein CASSLVGTSGRGQETQYF.

In its sample, this clonotype was seen many times. The chain carries TRBV6-5 and TRBJ2-1; 7 nucleotides line up with TRBD2. Germline V lookup: CDR1 MNHEY, CDR2 SVGAGI. The CDR3 loop spans 12 amino acids. J gave up 6 bases and V 6 bases, and 2 bases lay outside the gene matches. The chain's CDR3 is CASSPSGNEQFF. For the CDR3, the DNA is TGTGCCAGCAGCCCTAGCGGCAATGAGCAGTTCTTC.

This clonotype was seen more than once but under ten times. The chain carries TRBV5-8 and TRBJ2-1; TRBD2 matches at 10 bases. Germline values: CDR1 SGHTS, CDR2 YDEGEE. CDR3 length: 15 amino acids. V dropped 0 bases and J dropped 6; count of bases not matched to a gene: 3. The CDR3 is CASSLVLAGFNEQFF. The CDR3 coding sequence is TGTGCCAGCAGCTTGGTACTAGCGGGATTCAATGAGCAGTTCTTC.

The chain combines TRBV6-2 or TRBV6-3 with TRBJ1-2; no clear D gene. V shed 2 bases and J shed 4 bases, with 11 bases lying between them. Germline values: CDR1 MNHEY, CDR2 SVGEGT. This CDR3 comprises 14 residues. CDR3 region: CASSYIGSAYGYTF. CDR3 sequence (DNA): TGTGCCAGCAGTTACATAGGTTCGGCCTATGGCTACACCTTC.

The chain carries TRBV3-1 and TRBJ2-7, with D perhaps TRBD2 (5 bases). The length of the CDR3 is 14 residues. Looked up from germline, CDR1 is LGHDT and CDR2 is YNNKEL (reference sequence). The V and J ends lost 1 base and 3 bases respectively, with 10 bases between them. In nucleotides, the CDR3 is TGTGCCAGCAGCCAAGGAGGGAGCTTCTACGAGCAGTACTTC. This sequence encodes CASSQGGSFYEQYF.

The V call is TRBV12-3 or TRBV12-4, the J call TRBJ2-1; 8 bases fit TRBD1. This CDR3 comprises 16 residues. Trimming cost V 2 bases and J 8 bases; bases outside gene matches: 11. The CDR3 protein is CASSLLTTGAGDEQFF. As DNA, the CDR3 is TGTGCCAGCAGTTTACTTACGACAGGGGCAGGGGATGAGCAGTTCTTC.

A few counts support this clonotype. V gene TRBV5-1 combines with J gene TRBJ2-2; no firm D call. Germline loops: CDR1 SGHRS, CDR2 YFSETQ. V shed 5 bases and J shed 0 bases, with 11 bases lying between them. The CDR3 contains 15 residues. The CDR3: CASSPGHTNTGELFF. CDR3 sequence (DNA): TGCGCCAGCAGTCCGGGCCATACGAACACCGGGGAGCTGTTTTTT.

In its sample, this clonotype was seen many times. The chain recombines TRBV4-2 with TRBJ2-2, with TRBD2 matching 10 bases. This CDR3 has 17 residues. Per germline, CDR1 LGHNA and CDR2 YNFKEQ. J lost 3 bases, V lost 2 bases, and 6 bases had no gene match. The CDR3, as DNA: TGTGCCAGCAGCCAACCCCTAGCGGGAGATTACACCGGGGAGCTGTTTTTT. Its translation: CASSQPLAGDYTGELFF.

This clonotype was seen more than once but under ten times. This rearrangement joins TRBV5-1 to TRBJ2-7; D perhaps matches TRBD1 (5 bases). The CDR3 is made up of 14 amino acids. Trimming cost V 0 bases and J 5 bases, with 12 bases left between them. Per germline, CDR1 SGHRS and CDR2 YFSETQ. Written as DNA, the CDR3 is TGCGCCAGCAGCTTGGGGGGCGCGTCTAACGAGCAGTACTTC. This sequence encodes CASSLGGASNEQYF.